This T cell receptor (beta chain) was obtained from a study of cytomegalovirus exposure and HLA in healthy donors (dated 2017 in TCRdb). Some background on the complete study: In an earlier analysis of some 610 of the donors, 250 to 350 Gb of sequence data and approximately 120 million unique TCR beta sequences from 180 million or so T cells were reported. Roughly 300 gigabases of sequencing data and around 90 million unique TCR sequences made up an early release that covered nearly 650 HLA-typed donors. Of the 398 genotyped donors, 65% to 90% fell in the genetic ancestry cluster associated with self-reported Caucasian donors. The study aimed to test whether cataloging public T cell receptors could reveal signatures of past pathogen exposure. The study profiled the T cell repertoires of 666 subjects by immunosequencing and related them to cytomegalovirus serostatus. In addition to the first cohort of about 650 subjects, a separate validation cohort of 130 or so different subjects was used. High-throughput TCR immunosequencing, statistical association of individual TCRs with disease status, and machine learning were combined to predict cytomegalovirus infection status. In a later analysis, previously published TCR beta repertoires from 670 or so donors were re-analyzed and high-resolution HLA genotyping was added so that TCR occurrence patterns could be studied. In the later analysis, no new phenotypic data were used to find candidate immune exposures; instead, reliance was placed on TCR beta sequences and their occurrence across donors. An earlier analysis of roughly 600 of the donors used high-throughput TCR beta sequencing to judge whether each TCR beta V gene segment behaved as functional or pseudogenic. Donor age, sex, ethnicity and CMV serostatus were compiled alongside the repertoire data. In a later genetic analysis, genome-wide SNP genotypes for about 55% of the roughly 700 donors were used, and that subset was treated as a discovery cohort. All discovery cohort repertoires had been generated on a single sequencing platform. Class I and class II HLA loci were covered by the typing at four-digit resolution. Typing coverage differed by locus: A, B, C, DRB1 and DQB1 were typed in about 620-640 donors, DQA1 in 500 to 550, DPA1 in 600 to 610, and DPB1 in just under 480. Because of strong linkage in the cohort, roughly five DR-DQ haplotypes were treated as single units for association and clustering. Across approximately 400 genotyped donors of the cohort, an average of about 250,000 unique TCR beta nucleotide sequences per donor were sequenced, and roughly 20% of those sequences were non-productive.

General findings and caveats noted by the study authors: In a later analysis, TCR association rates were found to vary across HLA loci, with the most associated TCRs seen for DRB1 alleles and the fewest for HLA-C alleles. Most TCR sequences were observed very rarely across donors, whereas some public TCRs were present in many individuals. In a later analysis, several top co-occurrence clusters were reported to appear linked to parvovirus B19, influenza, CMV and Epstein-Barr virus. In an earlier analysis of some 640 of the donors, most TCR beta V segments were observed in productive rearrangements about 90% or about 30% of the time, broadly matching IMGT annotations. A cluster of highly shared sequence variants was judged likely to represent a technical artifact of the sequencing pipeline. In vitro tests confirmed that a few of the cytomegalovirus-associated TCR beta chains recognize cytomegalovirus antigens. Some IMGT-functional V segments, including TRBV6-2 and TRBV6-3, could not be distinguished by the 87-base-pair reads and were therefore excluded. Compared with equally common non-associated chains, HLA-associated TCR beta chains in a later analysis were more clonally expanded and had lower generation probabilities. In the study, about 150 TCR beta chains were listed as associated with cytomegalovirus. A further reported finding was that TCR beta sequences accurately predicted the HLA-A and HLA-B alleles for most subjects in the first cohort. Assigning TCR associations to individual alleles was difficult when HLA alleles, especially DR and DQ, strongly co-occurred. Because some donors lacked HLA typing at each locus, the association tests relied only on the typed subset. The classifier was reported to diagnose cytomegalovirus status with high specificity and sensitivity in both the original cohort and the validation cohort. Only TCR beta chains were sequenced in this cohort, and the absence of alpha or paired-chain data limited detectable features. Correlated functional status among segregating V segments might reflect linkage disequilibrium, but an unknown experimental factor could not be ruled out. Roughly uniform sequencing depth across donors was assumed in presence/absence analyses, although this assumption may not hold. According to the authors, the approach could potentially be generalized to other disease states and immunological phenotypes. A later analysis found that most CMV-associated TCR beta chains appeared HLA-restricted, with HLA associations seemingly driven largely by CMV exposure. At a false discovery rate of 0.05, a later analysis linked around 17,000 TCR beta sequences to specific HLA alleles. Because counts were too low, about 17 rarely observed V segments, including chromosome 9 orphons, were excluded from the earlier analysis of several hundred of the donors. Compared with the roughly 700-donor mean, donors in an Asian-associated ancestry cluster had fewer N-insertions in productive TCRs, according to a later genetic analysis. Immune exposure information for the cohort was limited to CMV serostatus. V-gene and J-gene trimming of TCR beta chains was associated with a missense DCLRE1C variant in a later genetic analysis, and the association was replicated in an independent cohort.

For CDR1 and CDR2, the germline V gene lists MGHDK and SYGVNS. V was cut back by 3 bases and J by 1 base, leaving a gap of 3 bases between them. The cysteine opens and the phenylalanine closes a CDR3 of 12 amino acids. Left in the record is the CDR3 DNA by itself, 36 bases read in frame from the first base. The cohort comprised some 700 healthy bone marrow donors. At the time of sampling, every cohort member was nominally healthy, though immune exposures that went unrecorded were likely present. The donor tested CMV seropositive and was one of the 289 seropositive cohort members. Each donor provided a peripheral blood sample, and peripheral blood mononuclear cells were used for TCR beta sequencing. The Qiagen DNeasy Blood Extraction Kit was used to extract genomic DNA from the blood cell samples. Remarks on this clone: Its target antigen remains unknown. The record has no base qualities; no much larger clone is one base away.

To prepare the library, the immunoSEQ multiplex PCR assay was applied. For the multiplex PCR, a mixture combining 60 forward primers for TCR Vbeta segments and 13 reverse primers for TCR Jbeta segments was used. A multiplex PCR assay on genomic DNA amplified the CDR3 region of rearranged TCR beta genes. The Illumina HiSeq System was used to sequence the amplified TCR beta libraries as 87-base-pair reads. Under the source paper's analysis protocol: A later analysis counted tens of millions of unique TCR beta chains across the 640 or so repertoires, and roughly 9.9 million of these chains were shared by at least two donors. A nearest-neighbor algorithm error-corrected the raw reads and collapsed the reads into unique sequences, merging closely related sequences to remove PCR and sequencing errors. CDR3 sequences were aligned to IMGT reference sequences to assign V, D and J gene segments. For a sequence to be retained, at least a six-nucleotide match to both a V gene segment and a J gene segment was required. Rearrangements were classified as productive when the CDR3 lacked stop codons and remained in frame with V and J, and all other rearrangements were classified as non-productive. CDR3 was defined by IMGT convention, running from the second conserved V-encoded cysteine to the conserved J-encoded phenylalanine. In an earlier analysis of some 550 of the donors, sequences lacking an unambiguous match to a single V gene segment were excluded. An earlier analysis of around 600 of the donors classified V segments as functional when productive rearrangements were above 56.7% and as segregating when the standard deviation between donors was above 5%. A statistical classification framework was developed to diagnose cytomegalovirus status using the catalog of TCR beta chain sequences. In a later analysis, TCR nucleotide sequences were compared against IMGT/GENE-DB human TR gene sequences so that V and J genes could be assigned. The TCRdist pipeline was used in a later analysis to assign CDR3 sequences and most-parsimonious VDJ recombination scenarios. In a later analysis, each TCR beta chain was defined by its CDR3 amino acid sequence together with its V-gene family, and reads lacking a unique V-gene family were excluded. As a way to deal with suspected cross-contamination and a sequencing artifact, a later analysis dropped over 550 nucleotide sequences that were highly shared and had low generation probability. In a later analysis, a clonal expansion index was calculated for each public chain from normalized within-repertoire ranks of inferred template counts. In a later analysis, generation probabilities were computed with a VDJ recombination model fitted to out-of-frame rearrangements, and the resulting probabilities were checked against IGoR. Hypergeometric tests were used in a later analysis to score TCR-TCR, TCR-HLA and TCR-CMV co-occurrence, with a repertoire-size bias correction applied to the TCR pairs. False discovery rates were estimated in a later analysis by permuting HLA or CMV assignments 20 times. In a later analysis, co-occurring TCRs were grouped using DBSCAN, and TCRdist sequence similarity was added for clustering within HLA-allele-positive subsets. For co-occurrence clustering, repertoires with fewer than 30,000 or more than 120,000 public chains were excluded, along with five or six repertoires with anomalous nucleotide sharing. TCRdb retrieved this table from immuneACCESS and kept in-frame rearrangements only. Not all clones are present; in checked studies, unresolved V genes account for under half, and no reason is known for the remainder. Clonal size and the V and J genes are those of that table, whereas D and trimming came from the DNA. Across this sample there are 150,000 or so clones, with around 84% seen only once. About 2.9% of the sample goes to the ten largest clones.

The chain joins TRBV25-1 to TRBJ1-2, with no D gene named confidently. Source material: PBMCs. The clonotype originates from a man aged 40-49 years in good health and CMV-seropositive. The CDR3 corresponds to CASSDGNYGYTF. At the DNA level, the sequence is TGTGCCAGCAGTGACGGTAACTATGGCTACACCTTC.